The rows below give T cell receptor beta chains drawn from one sample of a study of blood T cell repertoires in COVID-19. Repertoires were generated with immunoSEQ multiplex PCR, while TCRdb's copy carries only in-frame clones and drops some. The sample has approximately 300,000 clones; around nine tenths are singletons. Sequenced material: peripheral blood. These receptors originate from a woman aged 25 to 39 with COVID-19, enrolled during active disease. CDR3s include the opening cysteine and the closing phenylalanine or tryptophan. A D gene is named only where the DNA matches it firmly. Clone size is given for some rows only: seen once, a few or many times, or a class if the clone is expanded.

v_call,clone_size,j_call,d_call,cdr3_nt,cdr3_aa
TRBV18,NA,TRBJ2-7,TRBD1,TGTGCCAGCTCACCAGGCAGGGGGCTCGAGCAGTACTTC,CASSPGRGLEQYF
TRBV19,NA,TRBJ1-4,TRBD1,TGTGCCAGTAACCAGGGGGCAACTAATGAAAAACTGTTTTTT,CASNQGATNEKLFF
TRBV6-5,once,TRBJ2-3,TRBD2,TGTGCCAGCAGTTACTCGCTAGCGGGAGCAAATACGCAGTATTTT,CASSYSLAGANTQYF
TRBV7-2,few,TRBJ2-3,TRBD2,TGTGCCAGCAGCTTAAGGACTAGCGGGATTACAGATACGCAGTATTTT,CASSLRTSGITDTQYF
TRBV29-1,once,TRBJ2-5,NA,TGCAGCGCGGTCCGCGGAGAGACCCAGTACTTC,CSAVRGETQYF
TRBV27,few,TRBJ1-1,NA,TGTGCCAGCAGCCATACAATGAACACTGAAGCTTTCTTT,CASSHTMNTEAFF
TRBV29-1,NA,TRBJ1-1,TRBD1,TGCAGCGTGCCCGGAAGGGGGCCGACGAACACTGAAGCTTTCTTT,CSVPGRGPTNTEAFF
TRBV11-2,NA,TRBJ2-2,NA,TGTGCCAGCAGCTTGGGTCAGGGTCTTGGTATCGGGGAGCTGTTTTTT,CASSLGQGLGIGELFF
TRBV27,once,TRBJ1-1,TRBD1,TGTGCCAGCAGATACAGGGGGCAGTGGACTGAAGCTTTCTTT,CASRYRGQWTEAFF
TRBV30,NA,TRBJ1-5,TRBD1,TGTGCCTGGAGACCCGGACAGGTCAATCAGCCCCAGCATTTT,CAWRPGQVNQPQHF
TRBV14,NA,TRBJ2-7,NA,TGTGCCAGCAGCCAAGGTACCTACGAGCAGTACTTC,CASSQGTYEQYF
TRBV10-2,NA,TRBJ1-4,TRBD1,TGCGCCAGCAAACGGGGGACAGGGCCTAATGAAAAACTGTTTTTT,CASKRGTGPNEKLFF
TRBV28,NA,TRBJ1-1,TRBD1,TGTGCCAGCAGTCCAGTGACAGGGTGGAACACTGAAGCTTTCTTT,CASSPVTGWNTEAFF
TRBV10-3,NA,TRBJ2-1,TRBD2,TGTGCCATCAGTGGGACTAGCGGGACGTACAATGAGCAGTTCTTC,CAISGTSGTYNEQFF
TRBV28,NA,TRBJ1-1,TRBD1,TGTGCCAGCAGTTTTCAGGACAGGGGAGGCGCTGAAGCTTTCTTT,CASSFQDRGGAEAFF
TRBV7-9,NA,TRBJ2-5,NA,TGTGCCAGCAGCTTCGGAGGGCAAGAGACCCAGTACTTC,CASSFGGQETQYF
TRBV19,NA,TRBJ2-7,TRBD1,TGTGCCAGTAGTAGTGGACAGGCCTCCTACGAGCAGTACTTC,CASSSGQASYEQYF
TRBV7-9,NA,TRBJ1-1,NA,TGTGCCAGCAGCCTAGGGGCCACTGAAGCTTTCTTT,CASSLGATEAFF
TRBV5-4,NA,TRBJ1-3,NA,TGTGCCAGCAGCCCCCCGTCTGGAAACACCATATATTTT,CASSPPSGNTIYF
TRBV24-1,once,TRBJ2-2,TRBD1,TGTGCCACCAGTGATTTGGGGACAGGGTCCGGGGAGCTGTTTTTT,CATSDLGTGSGELFF
TRBV5-4,NA,TRBJ2-1,NA,TGTGCCAGCAGCTTGGGACTAGGGTATACTGAGCAGTTCTTC,CASSLGLGYTEQFF
TRBV5-1,NA,TRBJ1-4,NA,TGCGCCAGCAGCTTGGGGGCGGAGGATGAAAAACTGTTTTTT,CASSLGAEDEKLFF
TRBV7-3,NA,TRBJ1-1,TRBD1,TGTGCCAGCAGCGTACAGGGGGCGGGCACTGAAGCTTTCTTT,CASSVQGAGTEAFF
TRBV19,NA,TRBJ1-1,NA,TGTGCCAGTCTCCTAAGGTCCAGGCTTAGACCTTTCTTT,CASLLRSRLRPFF
TRBV10-2,NA,TRBJ1-5,NA,TGCGCCAGCAGTGAGCCCTTATATGGACACTTGGGTCAGCCCCAGCATTTT,CASSEPLYGHLGQPQHF
TRBV30,NA,TRBJ1-1,TRBD1,TGTGCCTGGAGTAGCAACAGGGGAGACACTGAAGCTTTCTTT,CAWSSNRGDTEAFF
TRBV19,NA,TRBJ2-1,TRBD2,TGTGCCAGTAGCGGGACTAGCGGGAAAAACTACAATGAGCAGTTCTTC,CASSGTSGKNYNEQFF
TRBV30,NA,TRBJ2-7,NA,TGTGCCTGGACCGACTCTCTCTACGAGCAGTACTTC,CAWTDSLYEQYF
TRBV12-3/TRBV12-4,NA,TRBJ2-7,TRBD2,TGTGCCACCGGGGGGGGAGTGGGCGAGCAGTACTTC,CATGGGVGEQYF
TRBV12-2,NA,TRBJ2-7,NA,TGTGCAAGTCGCCCCTTACAGGGTGGCGAGCAGTACTTC,CASRPLQGGEQYF
TRBV19,NA,TRBJ1-1,NA,TGTGCCAGTATTCGGGATTACACTGAAGCTTTCTTT,CASIRDYTEAFF
TRBV6-5,NA,TRBJ2-2,NA,TGTGCCAGCCAGATGGGGGCCACCGGGGAGCTGTTTTTT,CASQMGATGELFF
TRBV5-3,NA,TRBJ2-7,TRBD2,TGTGCCAGAAGCTTGGTGGTCGGGCTAGCGGGAACCGAGCAGTACTTC,CARSLVVGLAGTEQYF
TRBV18,NA,TRBJ2-2,TRBD2,TGTGCCAGCTCACCACCGGGAGGGGTGAACACCGGGGAGCTGTTTTTT,CASSPPGGVNTGELFF
TRBV19,NA,TRBJ2-1,NA,TGTGCCAGTAGGGGTGGCGGGGTCTATCCTTACAATGAGCAGTTCTTC,CASRGGGVYPYNEQFF
TRBV3-1/TRBV3-2,NA,TRBJ1-4,NA,TGTGCCAGCAGCCAGTACAAGGGGGATGAAAAACTGTTTTTT,CASSQYKGDEKLFF
TRBV10-3,NA,TRBJ2-7,NA,TGTGCCACCCTAGCGAAGATCTCCTACGAGCAGTACTTC,CATLAKISYEQYF
TRBV7-3,NA,TRBJ2-7,TRBD2,TGTGCCAGCAGCCTCGGACTAGCGAACGAGCAGTACTTC,CASSLGLANEQYF
TRBV27,NA,TRBJ2-2,NA,TGTGCCAGCATAGCTTTCGGGGAGCTGTTTTTT,CASIAFGELFF
TRBV10-3,NA,TRBJ2-1,NA,TGTGCCATCAATCCCCGAGGGCCGGGAAATGAGCAGTTCTTC,CAINPRGPGNEQFF
TRBV5-4,NA,TRBJ2-3,TRBD2,TGTGCCAGCAGCTTACATAGCGGGAGGACAGATACGCAGTATTTT,CASSLHSGRTDTQYF
TRBV5-4,NA,TRBJ2-5,TRBD2,TGTGCCAGCAGCTTCATAACTAGCGGGAGGGGAGTGGAGACCCAGTACTTC,CASSFITSGRGVETQYF
TRBV5-4,NA,TRBJ1-1,NA,TGTGCCAGCAGCTTAAGAGGAGAAGCTTTCTTT,CASSLRGEAFF
TRBV7-9,NA,TRBJ2-3,TRBD1,TGTGCCAGCAGCCAACGGGACAGACCCACAGATACGCAGTATTTT,CASSQRDRPTDTQYF
TRBV6-5,once,TRBJ2-7,TRBD2,TGTGCCAGCAGTTACGAGCGGGACGGGTACGAGCAGTACTTC,CASSYERDGYEQYF
TRBV29-1,NA,TRBJ2-2,TRBD2,TGCAGCGTTTGGGGACTAGCGGGGGCCCAGCACGGGGAGCTGTTTTTT,CSVWGLAGAQHGELFF
TRBV4-1,NA,TRBJ2-7,NA,TGCGCCAGCAGCCAAGTTGAAACTTCCTACGAGCAGTACTTC,CASSQVETSYEQYF
TRBV30,NA,TRBJ1-1,NA,TGTGCCTGGAGTGACGGCAGGGTTTGGACTGAAGCTTTCTTT,CAWSDGRVWTEAFF
TRBV5-4,NA,TRBJ2-2,TRBD2,TGTGCCAGCAGCATAGCGGGCCCGGGGCCCGGGGAGCTGTTTTTT,CASSIAGPGPGELFF
TRBV6-5,NA,TRBJ1-6,TRBD1,TGTGCCAGCAGGGGACAGGGGAATTCACCCCTCCACTTT,CASRGQGNSPLHF
TRBV15,NA,TRBJ2-7,TRBD2,TGTGCCACCAGCGGTTTGGTATCGTCTCTAGCGGGCTACGAGCAGTACTTC,CATSGLVSSLAGYEQYF
TRBV28,NA,TRBJ2-7,NA,TGTGCCAGCAGCTCAGACCCCTGGCTAGGCGCGTACGAGCAGTACTTC,CASSSDPWLGAYEQYF
TRBV18,NA,TRBJ1-2,NA,TGTGCCAGCTCACCGGGAGGCGCGGGCTACACCTTC,CASSPGGAGYTF